This TCR beta chain emerged from a study of blood T cells in healthy people across ages (dated by TCRdb to between 2014 and 2016). In terms of the full investigation: In model experiments, roughly one uniquely barcoded TCR beta cDNA molecule per two T cells was captured by template switching. The study measured age-related changes in TCR beta repertoire diversity using deep sequencing normalized with unique cDNA molecular identifiers. Donors were grouped into four age groups: young (average roughly 16 years), middle-aged (39), aged (roughly 62) and long-lived (approximately 78). To avoid experimental bias, donors of different ages were distributed randomly across sequencing lanes. The study analyzed two additional independent replicas of 1 million unique cDNA reads from the same blood draw for two donors, one aged 18 to 30 and one aged 80 or older.

Results and caveats for the whole study, not just this receptor: Compared with the aged group, the long-lived group had more naive CD4+ T cells, fewer expanded clones and increased TCR diversity, suggesting age selection. Since profiling was done on bulk unsorted PBMCs, naive and antigen-experienced compartments could not be conclusively compared. The percentage of naive T cells measured by flow cytometry correlated strongly with observed TCR beta diversity. The CMV infection status of donors was not known, potentially confounding age-related changes in expanded clonotypes. As age increased, observed TCR beta diversity per million T cells dropped in a roughly linear way, and a significant reduction was already evident by age 40. Estimates of total diversity from one million sequenced T cells were regarded as lower bounds and underestimates.

CDR1 and CDR2 (SEHNR, FQNEAQ) derive from the germline V gene (reference sequence). V is reduced by 6 bases and J by 3 bases, leaving a spacing of 12 bases between them. Inclusive of the bounding cysteine and phenylalanine, the CDR3 is 13 residues long. The read is trimmed to its CDR3 DNA, 39 bases read in frame from base 1. Library generation was performed with 5' RACE. TCRdb names Illumina HiSeq 2500 as the instrument used. A second PCR of roughly 6 to 11 cycles was run with a J-beta primer mix and a sample-barcoded 5' primer. A unique molecular identifier was introduced onto each TCR beta cDNA molecule by a template-switch 5' adaptor carrying 12 random nucleotides. At least 3 million CDR3-containing paired-end reads were obtained from each sample. First-strand cDNA was synthesized from all RNA with the Mint cDNA synthesis kit, primed by a TRBC-specific oligonucleotide. Following uracil-DNA glycosylase treatment, all cDNA underwent a first 18-cycle PCR with the universal primers M1SS and BC2_uni_R. On the authors' methods: Each sample was normalized by randomly selecting 1 million high-quality reads, each carrying a distinct molecular identifier. Reads sharing molecular identifiers were discarded rather than binned into consensus sequences. MiTCR, set to a Q25 quality threshold and the strictest error-elimination algorithm, was used for CDR3 identification, clonotype clustering and error correction. A nonparametric unseen species model with Euler transformation was used to estimate a lower bound on total TCR beta diversity. The public reads were run again by TCRdb, first through fastp at Q25 and then through MiXCR, and only productive beta chains were kept. A single entry per CDR3 protein holds the most common genes and DNA from its merged rows. The V and J calls come from TCRdb's annotation, not from the publication. The sample table contains approximately 820,000 distinct CDR3 sequences; only one count was recorded for around 43% of them. The top ten hold roughly a fifth of the sample.

This clonotype was counted a few times. The antigen this receptor binds is unknown. No much larger clone exists at a distance of one base, and base qualities are not known. The roughly 39 donors, aged 6 to 90 years, were systemically healthy Caucasian individuals from Russia. Approximately 10 milliliters of peripheral blood were collected from each donor into EDTA-treated Vacutainer tubes. PBMCs were isolated by Ficoll-Paque density-gradient centrifugation, with at least 7 million obtained per sample. Total RNA was extracted from PBMCs with Trizol reagent, with at least 5.5 micrograms obtained per sample. For every donor, flow cytometry on a PBMC aliquot measured the percentage of naive CD45RAhigh/CD27high T cells.

The rearrangement combines TRBV7-9 with TRBJ2-7, with the D gene tentatively TRBD1 or TRBD2, based on 6 matching bases in each. The sequence derives from a man in his sixties in good health. Sequenced input: blood. The bases read TGTGCCAGCAGAAGGGGGGCAGACTACGAGCAGTACTTC. This yields the protein CASRRGADYEQYF.